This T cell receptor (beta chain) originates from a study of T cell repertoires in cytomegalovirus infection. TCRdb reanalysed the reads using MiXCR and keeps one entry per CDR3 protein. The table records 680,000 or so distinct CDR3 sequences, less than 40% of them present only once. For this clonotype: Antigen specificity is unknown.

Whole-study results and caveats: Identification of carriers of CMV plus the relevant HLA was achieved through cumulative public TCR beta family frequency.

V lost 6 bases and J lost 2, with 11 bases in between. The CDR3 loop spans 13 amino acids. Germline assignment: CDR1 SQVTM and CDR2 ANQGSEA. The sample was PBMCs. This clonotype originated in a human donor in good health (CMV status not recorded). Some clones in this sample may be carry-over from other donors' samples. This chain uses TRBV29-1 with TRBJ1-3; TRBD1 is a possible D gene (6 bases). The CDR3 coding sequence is TGCAGCGTGCTACAGGGTGCTGGAAACACCATATATTTT. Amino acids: CSVLQGAGNTIYF.